What follows is one T cell receptor beta chain and its context. V gave up 3 bases and J gave up 5 bases; unmatched junction bases: 3. Germline lookup yields CDR1 SNHLY and CDR2 FYNNEI. The CDR3 contains 14 residues. These data come from a study of blood T cell repertoires in COVID-19. Study context: From the United States, Italy and Spain came samples of acute and convalescent COVID-19. PBMCs, B-cell-depleted T cells, or T cells were the source of the cDNA or gDNA that made up the material.

Source study methods: Reference gene primers were amplified, and this amplification served to estimate nucleated cell counts. The method was immunoSEQ multiplex PCR; TCRdb's version includes in-frame clones alone and lacks a portion of them. For V, J and clone size, that table is used; D and trimming come from the DNA. Found here are more than 150,000 clones, roughly four fifths of them singletons; the top ten hold approximately 6.2%. Sequencing input: peripheral blood. The TCR was taken from a woman aged 40 to 50 with acute or convalescent COVID-19. This chain connects TRBV2 to TRBJ1-4; 7 bases line up with TRBD1. The CDR3 reads CASSEGQRNEKLFF. CDR3 in DNA: TGTGCCAGCAGTGAGGGACAGAGAAATGAAAAACTGTTTTTT.